This T cell receptor (beta chain) is from a study of human versus mouse CDR3 diversity and MHC coevolution. Some clones are missing from TCRdb's copy, which holds only in-frame ones; the method was immunoSEQ multiplex PCR. The sample has about 81,000 clones, 80% to 95% seen once. Cells were CD45RO-negative CD62L-positive naive CD4 T cells sorted from PBMCs. In regard to this clone: Its antigen is not known.

Study results and limitations: Human T cells underwent selection on about six different MHC II alleles. Humans had the largest estimated TCR beta repertoire, about 1.6 million clonotypes.

Source material: naive CD4+ T cells from blood. Subset defined: CD45RO-negative CD62L-positive naive CD4 T cells. The source is a person aged 30-69 years in good health.

The CDR3 bases are TGTGCCAGCAGGCAAGGGGGTGAAGCTTTCTTT. Protein: CASRQGGEAFF. J is TRBJ1-1 and V is TRBV6-4; TRBD1 might be the D (6 bases). Germline CDR1 MRHNA, CDR2 SNTAGT. The CDR3 sequence is 11 residues long. V was pared by 6 bases and J by 7 bases, with 9 bases between.